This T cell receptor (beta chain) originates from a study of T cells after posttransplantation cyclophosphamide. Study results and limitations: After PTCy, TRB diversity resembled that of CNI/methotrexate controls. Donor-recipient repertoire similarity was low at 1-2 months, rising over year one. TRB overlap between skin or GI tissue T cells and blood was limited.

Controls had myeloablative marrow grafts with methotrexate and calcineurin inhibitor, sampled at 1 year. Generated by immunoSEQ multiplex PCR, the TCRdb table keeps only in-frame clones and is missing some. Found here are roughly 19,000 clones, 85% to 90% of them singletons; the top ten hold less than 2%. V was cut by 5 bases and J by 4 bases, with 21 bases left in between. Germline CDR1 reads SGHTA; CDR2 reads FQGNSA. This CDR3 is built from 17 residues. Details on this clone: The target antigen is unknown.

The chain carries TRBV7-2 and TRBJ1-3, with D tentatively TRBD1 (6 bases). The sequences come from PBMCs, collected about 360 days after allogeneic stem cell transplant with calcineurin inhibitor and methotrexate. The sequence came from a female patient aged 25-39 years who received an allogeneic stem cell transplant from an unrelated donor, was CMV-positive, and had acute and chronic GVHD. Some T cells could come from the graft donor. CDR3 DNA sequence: TGTGCCAGCAGCCCTAGGGGGACCAGGGTAGCAGGAAACACCATATATTTT. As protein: CASSPRGTRVAGNTIYF.